One sample yielded the 25 T cell receptor beta chains listed below, sequenced in a study of PD-1 blockade in classical Hodgkin lymphoma. Time point here: newly diagnosed, previously untreated cHL patient sample. Negative selection with magnetic separation was used to purify CD4+ T cells from thawed PBMCs. Sequencing used immunoSEQ multiplex PCR; TCRdb keeps in-frame clones, though not all of them. The data hold 20,000 to 25,000 clones, with roughly 87% observed a single time. Sequencing used CD4+ T cells from blood. These receptors were obtained from a human donor with classical Hodgkin lymphoma.

This clone was picked up a small number of times. V is TRBV7-3 and J is TRBJ1-1, with D possibly being TRBD1 (5 bases). The CDR3 runs 13 residues. In germline, CDR1 is SGHTA, CDR2 FQGTGA. Trimming removed 1 base at V and 7 bases at J, with 10 bases between. CDR3 sequence (DNA): TGTGCCAGCAGCTTAATCCGCGGGGGTGAAGCTTTCTTT. Translated, it gives CASSLIRGGEAFF.

CDR3 nucleotides: TGTGCCAGCAGGGTAAGGGAGAACACTGAAGCTTTCTTT. Its protein is CASRVRENTEAFF. The rearrangement joins TRBV2 to TRBJ1-1; D is undetermined. CDR3 length equals 13 residues. Trimming left V 6 bases short and J 1 base short, with 9 bases between. Germline assignment: CDR1 SNHLY and CDR2 FYNNEI. The whole variable domain, filled in from reference TRBV2 and TRBJ1-1, reads EPEVTQTPSHQVTQMGQEVILRCVPISNHLYFYWYRQILGQKVEFLVSFYNNEISEKSEIFDDQFSVERPDGSNFTLKIRSTKLEDSAMYFCASRVRENTEAFFGQGTRLTVV.

V usage is TRBV28 and J usage is TRBJ1-5; 10 nucleotides match TRBD1. This CDR3 comprises 16 residues. Germline V lookup: CDR1 MDHEN, CDR2 SYDVKM. With 11 bases clipped from V and 0 bases from J, the junction kept 10 bases outside the gene matches. CDR3 sequence: CAAGQGGIFSNQPQHF. Here the CDR3 DNA reads TGTGCCGCCGGACAGGGGGGGATTTTTAGCAATCAGCCCCAGCATTTT.

This chain links TRBV10-3 with TRBJ1-4; no clear D. Germline assignment: CDR1 ENHRY and CDR2 SYGVKD. The CDR3 spans 13 residues. Trimming took off 5 bases at V and 0 bases at J, with 4 bases between the two ends. The CDR3 DNA reads as TGTGCCATCAGTCCTACAACTAATGAAAAACTGTTTTTT. Residues: CAISPTTNEKLFF.

Concerning this clone: At one of its ends the junction is not consistent with the germline gene, which may arise from a read error. The chain links TRBV7-6 to TRBJ2-3, with 8 bases lining up with TRBD2. The CDR3 runs to 15 residues. Germline V gene data show CDR1 as SGHVS and CDR2 as FNYEAQ. CDR3 nucleotides: TGTGCCAGCAGCGTAGCTTTCCCGGGGGGGGATACGCAGTATTTT. It specifies CASSVAFPGGDTQYF.

The V and J genes are TRBV15 and TRBJ2-7; D unclear. The V end was cut by 1 base, the J end by 0 bases, with 10 bases between. Germline V gene data show CDR1 as LNHNV and CDR2 as YYDKDF (reference sequence). The CDR3 is 15 amino acids. CDR3 DNA: TGTGCCACCAGCAGAGTGTTAGGAAGCTCCTACGAGCAGTACTTC. Translated: CATSRVLGSSYEQYF.

The J gene is TRBJ2-7, the V gene TRBV6-5; D is ambiguous. Germline V gives CDR1 MNHEY, CDR2 SVGAGI. V lost 4 bases to trimming and J lost 0 bases, with 10 bases between them. The CDR3 is 14 amino acids. In nucleotides, the CDR3 is TGTGCCAGCAGTTCGGACCCGAGCTCCTACGAGCAGTACTTC. Translating it yields CASSSDPSSYEQYF.

The chain is built from TRBV2 and TRBJ2-7, with 7 positions matching TRBD2. Trimming removed 2 bases from V and 1 base from J; junction bases left unmatched: 8. The CDR3 spans 16 residues. Germline-derived CDR1 and CDR2 are SNHLY and FYNNEI. The chain's CDR3 is CASSEQLGTISYEQYF. The CDR3 DNA reads TGTGCCAGCAGTGAACAATTAGGGACTATTTCCTACGAGCAGTACTTC.

CDR3 bases: TGTGCCAGCAGCCCCTCCTTTGCACCTAGTTCGCTTACCACCTTC. Translated: CASSPSFAPSSLTTF. J is TRBJ1-2 and V is TRBV7-2; D not resolved. The CDR3 is made up of 15 amino acids. V lost 5 bases and J lost 13, with 26 bases in between. The germline V gene encodes CDR1 SGHTA and CDR2 FQGNSA.

This clone showed up just once. This chain links TRBV12-5 with TRBJ2-7; 7 bases are a match to TRBD1. Germline loops: CDR1 LGHNT, CDR2 FRNRAP. This CDR3 is built from 13 residues. V was clipped by 7 bases and J by 5 bases; unmatched bases: 8. Here the CDR3 DNA reads TGTGCTAGTGCCGCTTACAGGGGCCACGAGCAGTACTTC. It specifies CASAAYRGHEQYF. Supplemented by reference TRBV12-5 and TRBJ2-7, the full variable domain reads DARVTQTPRHKVTEMGQEVTMRCQPILGHNTVFWYRQTMMQGLELLAYFRNRAPLDDSGMPKDRFSAEMPDATLATLKIQPSEPRDSAVYFCASAAYRGHEQYFGPGTRLTVT.

This chain links TRBV5-6 with TRBJ1-4, with D unresolved. This CDR3 has 15 residues. Per the germline V gene, CDR1 is SGHDT and CDR2 is YYEEEE. V dropped 1 base and J dropped 0 bases, with 7 bases sitting between them. The CDR3 sequence is CASSLRRTTNEKLFF. The CDR3 bases are TGTGCCAGCAGCTTGCGACGTACAACTAATGAAAAACTGTTTTTT.

This clone was found a few times. The chain recombines TRBV19 with TRBJ1-6; 10 bases line up with TRBD1. The ends lost 5 bases at V and 10 bases at J; junction bases unmatched: 8. The length of the CDR3 is 15 residues. Germline CDR1 reads LNHDA; CDR2 reads SQIVND (reference sequence). Here the CDR3 reads CASSPIGTGDSPLHF. Here the CDR3 DNA reads TGTGCCAGTAGTCCGATCGGGACAGGGGACTCACCCCTCCACTTT.

This clone was observed a few times. This chain joins TRBV30 and TRBJ1-4, with D unclear. Germline-derived CDR1 and CDR2 are GTSNPN and SVGIG (reference sequence). Trimming cost V 3 bases and J 4 bases, with 6 bases left between them. The CDR3 runs 12 residues. The CDR3 loop is CAWRPRNEKLFF. The CDR3 DNA reads as TGTGCCTGGAGGCCCCGTAATGAAAAACTGTTTTTT.

The chain combines TRBV25-1 with TRBJ1-1; no firm D call. The germline V and J ends were trimmed by 5 bases and 5 bases, with 12 bases remaining between them. The germline CDR1 and CDR2 sequences are MGHDK and SYGVNS. This CDR3 has 13 residues. The CDR3 reads CASSWAGGTEAFF. In DNA form, the CDR3 reads TGTGCCAGCAGTTGGGCAGGAGGTACTGAAGCTTTCTTT.

This chain uses TRBV19 with TRBJ1-4; weak D call: TRBD1 (5 bases). This CDR3 is 17 amino acids long. CDR1 is LNHDA and CDR2 is SQIVND in the germline V gene (reference sequence). The germline V and J ends were trimmed by 3 bases and 0 bases, with 14 bases remaining between them. CDR3: CASSIFPRGPTNEKLFF. The DNA of the CDR3 is TGTGCCAGTAGTATCTTCCCAAGGGGACCAACTAATGAAAAACTGTTTTTT.

This chain connects TRBV2 to TRBJ2-5; TRBD1 aligns across 7 bases. V dropped 5 bases and J dropped 7; count of bases not matched to a gene: 16. Germline V lookup: CDR1 SNHLY, CDR2 FYNNEI. CDR3 size: 16 residues. This chain's CDR3 is CASSRQQTGLGRTQYF. The CDR3 nucleotides are TGTGCCAGCAGTCGCCAGCAGACAGGGCTAGGTAGGACCCAGTACTTC.

The chain carries TRBV15 and TRBJ2-1, with TRBD2 matching 7 bases. With V trimmed by 4 bases and J by 6 bases, 9 bases remained unmatched. The CDR3 is 15 residues long. Germline V lookup: CDR1 LNHNV, CDR2 YYDKDF (reference sequence). DNA for the CDR3: TGTGCCACCAGCACGCCGGGGGGACGCAGCAATGAGCAGTTCTTC. Protein product: CATSTPGGRSNEQFF. Full variable domain (missing parts from reference TRBV15 and TRBJ2-1): DAMVIQNPRYQVTQFGKPVTLSCSQTLNHNVMYWYQQKSSQAPKLLFHYYDKDFNNEADTPDNFQSRRPNTSFCFLDIRSPGLGDTAMYLCATSTPGGRSNEQFFGPGTRLTVL.

The chain recombines TRBV7-8 with TRBJ2-7; D possibly corresponds to TRBD1 (5 bases). Germline V gives CDR1 SGHVS, CDR2 FQNEAQ. V was cut by 5 bases and J by 4 bases, with 6 bases left in between. This CDR3 has 11 residues. The CDR3 nucleotides read TGTGCCAGCAGCGACAGATACGAGCAGTACTTC. It codes for CASSDRYEQYF.

This chain connects TRBV30 to TRBJ1-1; no firm D call. Germline lookup yields CDR1 GTSNPN and CDR2 SVGIG (reference sequence). With 3 bases removed from V and 2 bases from J, the gap between germline ends came to 7 bases. CDR3 size: 12 residues. CDR3 DNA: TGTGCCTGGAGCTTCGGCAACACTGAAGCTTTCTTT. This encodes CAWSFGNTEAFF.

V usage is TRBV29-1 and J usage is TRBJ1-2, with D possibly matching TRBD1 (5 bases). The CDR3 is 12 residues long. CDR1 SQVTM and CDR2 ANQGSEA come from the germline V gene. Trimming pared 7 bases from V and 4 bases from J, leaving 13 bases between. The CDR3 DNA is TGCAGCGCGAAGACAGAGACCTATGGCTACACCTTC. Protein product: CSAKTETYGYTF. Complete variable domain (other parts from reference TRBV29-1 and TRBJ1-2): SAVISQKPSRDICQRGTSLTIQCQVDSQVTMMFWYRQQPGQSLTLIATANQGSEATYESGFVIDKFPISRPNLTFSTLTVSNMSPEDSSIYLCSAKTETYGYTFGSGTRLTVV.

The genes are TRBV28 and TRBJ2-5; possibly TRBD1 for D (6 bases). The CDR3 runs to 13 residues. Germline V lookup: CDR1 MDHEN, CDR2 SYDVKM. V was trimmed by 6 bases and J by 5 bases, leaving 13 bases between them. CDR3 sequence reads: CASRNTGPETQYF. Here the CDR3 DNA reads TGTGCCAGCAGGAATACAGGGCCGGAGACCCAGTACTTC. The complete variable domain, with remaining parts taken from reference TRBV28 and TRBJ2-5, reads DVKVTQSSRYLVKRTGEKVFLECVQDMDHENMFWYRQDPGLGLRLIYFSYDVKMKEKGDIPEGYSVSREKKERFSLILESASTNQTSMYLCASRNTGPETQYFGPGTRLLVL.

This sequence joins TRBV6-1 and TRBJ1-2; weak D call: TRBD1 (5 bases). The CDR3 runs to 14 residues. From germline, CDR1 is MNHNS and CDR2 SASEGT. Trimming took off 0 bases at V and 4 bases at J, with 9 bases between the two ends. CDR3 residues: CASSEAPGIYGYTF. The CDR3 DNA reads TGTGCCAGCAGTGAAGCGCCAGGGATCTATGGCTACACCTTC.

CDR3 DNA sequence: TGCGCCAGCAGCGAGGGTGTACTCACCGGGGAGCTGTTTTTT. Encoded protein: CASSEGVLTGELFF. The chain joins TRBV5-1 to TRBJ2-2, with D tentatively TRBD2 (5 bases). Germline CDR1 and CDR2: SGHRS and YFSETQ. The CDR3 covers 14 residues. V was clipped by 4 bases and J by 4 bases, with 11 bases between them.

This chain uses TRBV13 with TRBJ2-3, with 10 positions matching TRBD2. Germline CDR1 reads PRHDT; CDR2 reads FYEKMQ (reference sequence). J lost 3 bases, V lost 5 bases, and 11 bases had no gene match. This CDR3 region has 17 residues. The CDR3 region has the DNA TGTGCCAGCAGCCCGAATCCAGCTAGCGGGAGAACAGATACGCAGTATTTT. It yields the protein CASSPNPASGRTDTQYF.

The count of this clone is one. The V and J genes are TRBV5-6 and TRBJ2-3, with TRBD2 identical over 9 bases. CDR1 is SGHDT and CDR2 is YYEEEE in the germline V gene. This CDR3 is built from 16 residues. The V segment lost 1 base and the J segment 3 bases; nucleotides outside the gene matches: 6. For the CDR3, the DNA is TGTGCCAGCAGCTTGCTAGCGGGGAGAAGGACAGATACGCAGTATTTT. Its translation: CASSLLAGRRTDTQYF.